This T cell receptor (beta chain) came from a study of CD8 T cells in Susac syndrome. Multiple sclerosis controls were treatment-naive patients with stable or active relapsing-remitting disease. Purification of the CD8+ and CD4+ T cells relied on negative isolation, and TEMRA cells underwent FACS enrichment. From germline, CDR1 is SGHRS and CDR2 YFSETQ. The length of the CDR3 is 13 residues. V gave up 2 bases and J gave up 7 bases, with 12 bases separating them. Study outcomes and limitations: The relatively small number of individuals in the TCR sequencing and HLA analysis was acknowledged by the study.

This clonotype was recorded only once. Its target is unknown. Reverse transcription of about 0.45 to 1 ug RNA used random hexamers. The authors amplified TCR beta CDR3 across 54 Vbeta and 13 Jbeta using immunoSEQ multiplex PCR. TCRdb reprocessed the immunoSEQ multiplex PCR reads via MiXCR and lists one record per CDR3 protein. The sample has 250,000 to 300,000 distinct CDR3 sequences, 85% seen once. V and J are TRBV5-1 and TRBJ1-1, with D unclear. The sequenced sample was CD8+ T cells from PBMCs. The sequence was obtained from a human donor with multiple sclerosis. The CDR3 is CASSFGLGGEAFF. The CDR3 coding sequence is TGCGCCAGCAGCTTCGGGTTGGGAGGTGAAGCTTTCTTT.